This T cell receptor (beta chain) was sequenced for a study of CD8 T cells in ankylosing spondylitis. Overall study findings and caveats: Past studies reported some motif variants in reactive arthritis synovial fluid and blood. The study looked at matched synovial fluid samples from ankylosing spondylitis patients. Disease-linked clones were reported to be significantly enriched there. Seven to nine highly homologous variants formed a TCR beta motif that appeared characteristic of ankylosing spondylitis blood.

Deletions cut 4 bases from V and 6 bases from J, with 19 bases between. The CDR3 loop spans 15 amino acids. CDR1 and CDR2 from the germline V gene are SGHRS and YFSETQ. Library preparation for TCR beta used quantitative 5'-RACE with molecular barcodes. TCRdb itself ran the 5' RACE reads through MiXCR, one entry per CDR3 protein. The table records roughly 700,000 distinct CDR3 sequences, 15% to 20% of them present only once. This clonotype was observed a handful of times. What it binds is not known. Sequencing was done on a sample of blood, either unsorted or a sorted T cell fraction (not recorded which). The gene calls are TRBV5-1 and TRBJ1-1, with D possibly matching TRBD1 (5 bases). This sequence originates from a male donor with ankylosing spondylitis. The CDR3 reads CASSGAGQGDPEAFF. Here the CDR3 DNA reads TGCGCCAGCAGCGGCGCAGGTCAGGGTGATCCTGAAGCTTTCTTT.